This note documents a single TCR beta chain sequence. In its sample, this clonotype was seen many times. The antigen this receptor binds is unknown. No base-level quality is on record; no much larger clone is a single base apart. The time point label here, explained by the study, means: persistent/refractory GD, antithyroid drugs over 5 years with positive TRAb. For both TCR sequencing and RNA sequencing, RNA was extracted from PBMCs in TRIzol. Graves' disease was diagnosed according to American Thyroid Association guidelines. The patients came from an endocrinology department in Xi'an, China. Each patient gave around 9.2 milliliters of peripheral blood, collected in an EDTA anticoagulant tube. Ficoll Paque Plus density gradient separation was used to isolate PBMCs, and no additional T cell sorting was done. An Agilent 2100 Bioanalyzer and agarose gel were used to check RNA quality, while a NanoDrop 2000 measured RNA concentration.

This specimen comes from a study of regulatory T cells in long-lasting Graves disease (dated by TCRdb to the early 2020s). General notes on the study: Persistent Graves' disease was defined as antithyroid drug treatment for over 5 years with persistently positive TSH receptor autoantibodies. Patients with persistent Graves' disease were compared with patients with newly diagnosed Graves' disease using TCR sequencing and RNA sequencing of peripheral blood. The study took place in China and was registered as a clinical trial. TCR sequencing covered roughly 13 persistent and approximately 20 newly diagnosed Graves' disease patients, around 33 samples in total. In the clinical cohort, patients with persistent Graves' disease had used antithyroid drugs for an average of about 10.3 years. Paper-wide results and their limitations: Sequencing and analysis were limited to the TCR beta chain. TRBV28, TRBJ1-2 and TRBJ2-5 were preferentially used in persistent disease, while TRBV20-1 and TRBJ2-1 were favored in newly diagnosed disease. More public clonotypes were shared among persistent patients (2,741) than among newly diagnosed patients (more than 900). The small sample size was acknowledged by the authors as a limitation that may reduce accuracy. The study examined only peripheral blood because the primary lesion, thyroid tissue, could not be accessed. Persistent Graves' disease patients showed lower TCR Shannon entropy and fewer highly expanded clones than newly diagnosed patients, suggesting clonal expansion.

Receptor libraries were prepared by multiplex PCR. Sequencer: Illumina HiSeq 4000. To build TCR beta libraries, CDR3 regions were amplified by Arm-PCR using iRepertoire HTBI primers. Gel purification was performed on PCR products prior to sequencing. The authors processed their data as follows. A total of 62 TRBV and about 13 TRBJ segments were identified across samples and were used for gene usage analysis of CDR3 amino acid clonotypes. Filtered high-quality paired reads were merged into contigs using COPE and FqMerger. BLAST was used to align contigs to IMGT TRBV, TRBD and TRBJ reference genes, with CDR3 defined following IMGT. Clonotypes above 0.1% frequency were classified as highly expanded clones. Shannon entropy served as the measure of repertoire diversity, while the Gini coefficient captured V-J evenness. A clonotype found in more than one individual was treated as public. TCRdb reran the public reads through fastp at Q25 and MiXCR, keeping productive beta chains. When rows share a CDR3 protein, they turn into one entry using the most common DNA and genes. What appears here as the V and J calls and clone size reflects TCRdb's work, not the paper's. The sample table shows under 350,000 distinct CDR3 sequences, and 20% to 25% are seen once. The ten largest clones add up to about 61% of the sample.

Spanning cysteine to phenylalanine, the CDR3 consists of 15 amino acids. Just CDR3 DNA is preserved here, 45 bases in frame from base 1. The germline V gene yields MDHEN for CDR1 and SYDVKM for CDR2. V was cut back by 5 bases and J by 3 bases, leaving a gap of 16 bases between them. Source: peripheral blood mononuclear cells (PBMCs), taken when the disease was refractory, from a patient treated with antithyroid drugs. This sequence originates from a female donor with Graves disease. Recombination connected TRBV28 to TRBJ1-1; tentative D gene TRBD1, with 5 bases matching. The CDR3: CASSTQDAGDTEAFF. The sequence in DNA is TGTGCCAGCAGTACACAGGATGCTGGAGACACTGAAGCTTTCTTT.